The TCR beta chain under discussion was sequenced for a study of CD8+ T cells in alopecia areata. After isolation, RNA underwent reverse transcription to generate cDNA as the sequencing template. The table came from immunoSEQ multiplex PCR; TCRdb's copy has only in-frame clones and leaves some out. The data hold fewer than 80,000 clones, with 50% to 75% observed a single time. The sample holds a few counts of this clone. Sequences were derived from CD8+ T cells sorted from blood, sampled at week 0. The source of this sequence is a human donor with alopecia areata.

Here the CDR3 DNA reads TGTGCCAGCAGCGGCGACTCGAACACCGGGGAGCTGTTTTTT. It encodes CASSGDSNTGELFF. V and J are TRBV7-9 and TRBJ2-2; D is undetermined. The CDR3 totals 14 residues. Germline V gene lookup returns CDR1 SEHNR and CDR2 FQNEAQ (reference sequence). Trimming took 5 bases from V and 0 from J, leaving 7 bases between them.